This record looks at one TCR beta chain sequence and its context. Its specificity is not known. This record comes from a study of T cell responses to AZD1222 COVID-19 vaccine. Findings and caveats of the study: CD4 TCRs covered the whole spike, strongest at regions 160-218 and 743-854. Females made up more of the donors, who were largely white British, and clonal diversity may have come out too low.

Analyses pooled second doses at about 4 or about 12 weeks. V shed 5 bases, J shed 4 bases, and the junction held 6 bases outside the gene matches. Germline CDR1 and CDR2: LNHDA and SQIVND (reference sequence). The CDR3 spans 14 residues. TCRdb keeps only in-frame clones here, not all; method: immunoSEQ multiplex PCR. The sample includes roughly 51,000 clones, around 90% seen only once; the top ten take more than 14%. This receptor was obtained from an adult who received the AZD1222 COVID-19 vaccine. The chain has TRBV19 and TRBJ1-2, with TRBD1 matching 8 bases. The sample was peripheral blood, taken 28 days after the second AZD1222 dose. The chain's CDR3 is CASSPGDRSYGYTF. Here the CDR3 DNA reads TGTGCCAGTAGTCCTGGGGACAGGAGCTATGGCTACACCTTC.